These T cell receptor beta chains were read from a single sample in a study of CD8 T cells in Susac syndrome. TCRdb processed the immunoSEQ multiplex PCR reads anew with MiXCR; each CDR3 protein has one entry. The repertoire consists of about 290,000 distinct CDR3 sequences, with approximately 85% occurring once and the leading ten covering roughly 0.21%. What was sequenced was CD8+ T cells from PBMCs. These receptors were taken from a human donor with multiple sclerosis. Both conserved end residues are part of each CDR3. D genes are given only for firm matches. The size entry is marked missing in some rows and otherwise reads once, few, many or a size class.

d_gene	j_gene	abundance	v_gene	CDR3nt	CDR3aa
.	TRBJ1-2	.	TRBV15	TGTGCCACCAGCAGAGATAACGACGCTTACTATGGCTACACCTTC	CATSRDNDAYYGYTF
.	TRBJ2-7	.	TRBV20-1	TGCAGTGCTAGGCCGCCCGGGGATACCTACGAGCAGTACTTC	CSARPPGDTYEQYF
.	TRBJ2-7	.	TRBV20-1	TGCAGTGCTCGACACCCATCTAGCGCCCGCTCCTACGAGCAGTACTTC	CSARHPSSARSYEQYF
TRBD2	TRBJ2-7	.	TRBV5-6	TGTGCCAGCAGCCCTTTTTCCCTGACTAGCCCGCTTCGGAAGCAGTACTTC	CASSPFSLTSPLRKQYF
.	TRBJ2-1	.	TRBV19	TGTGCCAGTAGTCCTCGGGACATGGCAAGATTGGCGGGGCTCAATGAGCAGTTCTTC	CASSPRDMARLAGLNEQFF
.	TRBJ2-1	.	TRBV6-1	TGTGCCAGCAGTGCTAACCGGGGCCCTAACAATGAGCAGTTCTTC	CASSANRGPNNEQFF
.	TRBJ2-3	.	TRBV7-2	TGTGCCAGCCGCTGGAGGGAAAGCACAGATACGCAGTATTTT	CASRWRESTDTQYF
.	TRBJ2-5	.	TRBV10-3	TGTGCCATCAGTTTTGACAAAAACCAAGAGACCCAGTACTTC	CAISFDKNQETQYF
.	TRBJ2-1	.	TRBV28	TGTGCCAGCAGTCAACCGGGAGAGCAGTTCTTC	CASSQPGEQFF
.	TRBJ2-7	.	TRBV20-1	TGCAGTGCCGAGAGCCCTTACGAGCAGTACTTC	CSAESPYEQYF
.	TRBJ1-1	.	TRBV9	TGTGCCAGCAGCGTCACGGACCGGAACACTGAAGCTTTCTTT	CASSVTDRNTEAFF
TRBD1	TRBJ2-2	.	TRBV3-1	TGTGCCAGCAGCCAAATGGACAGGGTGGCCGGGGAGCTGTTTTTT	CASSQMDRVAGELFF
.	TRBJ1-2	few	TRBV4-3	TGCGCCAGCAGCCAAGTCGAACAGGGCAACTATGGCTACACCTTC	CASSQVEQGNYGYTF
TRBD2	TRBJ2-5	.	TRBV14	TGTGCCAGCAGCCAAGCGGGACTAATGTACCAAGAGACCCAGTACTTC	CASSQAGLMYQETQYF
TRBD2	TRBJ2-1	.	TRBV7-2	TGTGCCAGCAGCTTAGTTCTAGCGGGAGTTATCTACAATGAGCAGTTCTTC	CASSLVLAGVIYNEQFF
.	TRBJ2-7	.	TRBV7-3	TGTGCCAGCAGCCTGTGGAGCTCCTACGAGCAGTACTTC	CASSLWSSYEQYF
.	TRBJ2-2	.	TRBV19	TGTGCCAGTAGTATAGACCCACACACCGGGGAGCTGTTTTTT	CASSIDPHTGELFF
.	TRBJ2-7	.	TRBV14	TGTGCCAGCAGCCATCTCTACGAGCAGTACTTC	CASSHLYEQYF
.	TRBJ2-1	.	TRBV7-9	TGTGCCAGCAGCTTAGATCAGGGATCAGGGTCCTACAATGAGCAGTTCTTC	CASSLDQGSGSYNEQFF
TRBD1	TRBJ2-7	.	TRBV4-3	TGCGCCAGCAGCCAAGATCGTATCGACAGGGGATTCCACGAGCAGTACTTC	CASSQDRIDRGFHEQYF
.	TRBJ2-1	.	TRBV6-5	TGTGCCAGCAGTTACTCGAACGTGAATGAGCAGTTCTTC	CASSYSNVNEQFF
TRBD1	TRBJ1-1	.	TRBV4-1	TGCGCCAGCAGCTGGGGGACAGGCTCTTCGAACACTGAAGCTTTCTTT	CASSWGTGSSNTEAFF
.	TRBJ2-5	few	TRBV4-1	TGCGCCAGCAGCCCTCTTGGGGGTGGAGAGACCCAGTACTTC	CASSPLGGGETQYF
.	TRBJ2-1	once	TRBV5-6	TGTGCCAGCAGCTTGAGTGGCAGGTGGTCCAATGAGCAGTTCTTC	CASSLSGRWSNEQFF
.	TRBJ2-7	.	TRBV6-1	TGTGCCAGCAGTGTACCAAAGGGAAACTCCTACGAGCAGTACTTC	CASSVPKGNSYEQYF
TRBD2	TRBJ2-1	.	TRBV27	TGTGCCAGCAGTCTACTAGCGGGAAGACCCAATGAGCAGTTCTTC	CASSLLAGRPNEQFF
.	TRBJ1-2	.	TRBV19	TGTGCCAGTACCCCCGCGACAGCTAACTATGGCTACACCTTC	CASTPATANYGYTF
.	TRBJ1-2	.	TRBV19	TGTGCCAGTAGTCCACGAACTCAGGGAGCGGGGCGCTATGGCTACACCTTC	CASSPRTQGAGRYGYTF
.	TRBJ2-7	.	TRBV19	TGTGCCAGTAGTAGCAGACAGCACTCCTACGAGCAGTACTTC	CASSSRQHSYEQYF
.	TRBJ2-7	.	TRBV27	TGTGCCAGCAGTCAAGAGGACTCCTACGAGCAGTACTTC	CASSQEDSYEQYF